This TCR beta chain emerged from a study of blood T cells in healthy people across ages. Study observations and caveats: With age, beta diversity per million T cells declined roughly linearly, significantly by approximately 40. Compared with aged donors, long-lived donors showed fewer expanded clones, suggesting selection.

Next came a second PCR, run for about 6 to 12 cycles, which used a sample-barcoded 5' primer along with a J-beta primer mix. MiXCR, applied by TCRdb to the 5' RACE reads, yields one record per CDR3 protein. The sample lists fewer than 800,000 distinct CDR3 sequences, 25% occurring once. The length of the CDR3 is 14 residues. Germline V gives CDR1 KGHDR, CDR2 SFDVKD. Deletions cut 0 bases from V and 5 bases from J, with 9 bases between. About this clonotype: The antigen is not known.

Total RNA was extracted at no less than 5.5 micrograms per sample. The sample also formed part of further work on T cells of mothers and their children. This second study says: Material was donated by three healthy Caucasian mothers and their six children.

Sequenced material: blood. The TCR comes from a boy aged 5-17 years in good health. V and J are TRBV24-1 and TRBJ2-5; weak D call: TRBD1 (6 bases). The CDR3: CATSDLPQGETQYF. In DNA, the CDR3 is TGTGCCACCAGTGATTTGCCCCAGGGGGAGACCCAGTACTTC.